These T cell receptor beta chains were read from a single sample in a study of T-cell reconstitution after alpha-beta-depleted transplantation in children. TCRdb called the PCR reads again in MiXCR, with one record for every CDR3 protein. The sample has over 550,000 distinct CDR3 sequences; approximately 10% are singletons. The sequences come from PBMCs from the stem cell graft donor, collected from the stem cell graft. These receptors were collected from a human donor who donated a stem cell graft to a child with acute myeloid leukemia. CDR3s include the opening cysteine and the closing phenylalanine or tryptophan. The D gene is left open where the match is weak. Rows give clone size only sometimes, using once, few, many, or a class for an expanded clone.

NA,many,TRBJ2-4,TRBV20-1,TGCAGTGCTGAGGATGCGGTATCAGCCAAAAACATTCAGTACTTC,CSAEDAVSAKNIQYF
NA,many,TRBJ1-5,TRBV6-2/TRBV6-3,TGTGCCAGCAGTTACTCTGGGGCCCTTAGCAATCAGCCCCAGCATTTT,CASSYSGALSNQPQHF
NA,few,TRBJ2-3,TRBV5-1,TGCGCCAGCAGCCCTGTAACCCCAGATACGCAGTATTTT,CASSPVTPDTQYF
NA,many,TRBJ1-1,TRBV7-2,TGTGCCAGCAGCCCCCGTCAGAACACTGAAGCTTTCTTT,CASSPRQNTEAFF
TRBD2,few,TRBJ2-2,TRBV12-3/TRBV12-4,TGTGCCAGCAGTTCCCTACCACAATCGACTAGCTCTTCGGAGCTGTTTTTT,CASSSLPQSTSSSELFF
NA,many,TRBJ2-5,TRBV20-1,TGCAGTGTCAAACCCTCCAGGGTTCTCCAAGAGACCCAGTACTTC,CSVKPSRVLQETQYF
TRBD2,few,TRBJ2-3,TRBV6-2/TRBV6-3,TGTGCCAGCAGTGTCGGGACTAGCAGCGGTACGCAGTATTTT,CASSVGTSSGTQYF
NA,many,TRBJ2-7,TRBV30,TGTGCCTGGAGTGTAGGGCTATCCTCTGACGAGCAGTACTTC,CAWSVGLSSDEQYF
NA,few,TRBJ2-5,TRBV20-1,TGCAGTGTCCCAGTCCAGGGAAAAGAGACCCAGTACTTC,CSVPVQGKETQYF
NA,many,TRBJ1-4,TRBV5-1,TGCGCCAGCAGCCCGGCGGTTCTAAATGAAAAACTGTTTTTT,CASSPAVLNEKLFF
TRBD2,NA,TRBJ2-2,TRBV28,TGTGCCACCTTACTAGCGGGAGGAACCGGGGAGCTGTTTTTT,CATLLAGGTGELFF
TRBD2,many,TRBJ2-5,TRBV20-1,TGCAGTGCTAGAGATCTAGCGGGAAGACAAGAGACCCAGTACTTC,CSARDLAGRQETQYF
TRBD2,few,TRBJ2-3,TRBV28,TGTGCCAGCAGTTTGGCTAGCGGGAGAAATACGCAGTATTTT,CASSLASGRNTQYF
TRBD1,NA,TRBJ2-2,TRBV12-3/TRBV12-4,TGTGCCAGCAGATCGGACAGGGGGTTTAACACCGGGGAGCTGTTTTTT,CASRSDRGFNTGELFF
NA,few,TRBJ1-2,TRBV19,TGTGCCAGTAGTCCGGACCGGGCTGGGGGCTACACCTTC,CASSPDRAGGYTF
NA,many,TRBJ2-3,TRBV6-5,TGTGCCAGCAAAAGAGGCTCTTACACAGATACGCAGTATTTT,CASKRGSYTDTQYF
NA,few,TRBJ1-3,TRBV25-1,TGTGCCAGCAGTGGCCACAGGTTCTCTGGAAACACCATATATTTT,CASSGHRFSGNTIYF
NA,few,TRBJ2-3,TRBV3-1,TGTGCCAGCAGCTTAGGCGTGGGAGGCCCTACCATCACAGATACGCAGTATTTT,CASSLGVGGPTITDTQYF
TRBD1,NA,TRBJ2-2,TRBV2,TGTGCCAGCGGGGACAGGGTCACCGGGGAGCTGTTTTTT,CASGDRVTGELFF
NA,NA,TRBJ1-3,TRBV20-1,TGCAGTGCTAGACCCGATACTGGAAACACCATATATTTT,CSARPDTGNTIYF
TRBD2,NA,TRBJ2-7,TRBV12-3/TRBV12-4,TGTGCCAGCAGTTTTACTACTAGCGCCTACGAGCAGTACTTC,CASSFTTSAYEQYF
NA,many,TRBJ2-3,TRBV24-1,TGTGCCACCACCGACGGACGGGACTCCCGTAGGGATACGCAGTATTTT,CATTDGRDSRRDTQYF
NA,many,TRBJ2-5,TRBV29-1,TGCAGCGCAGGGAGGGACAGCCAAGAGACCCAGTACTTC,CSAGRDSQETQYF
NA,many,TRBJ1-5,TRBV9,TGTGCCAGCAGCGTAGGGGTCGATCAGCCCCAGCATTTT,CASSVGVDQPQHF
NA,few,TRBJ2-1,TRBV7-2,TGTGCCAGCAGCTTATTCGCGGTCGGCAGCTCCTACAATGAGCAGTTCTTC,CASSLFAVGSSYNEQFF
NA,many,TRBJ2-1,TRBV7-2,TGTGCCAGCAGCTCCTATGGGGGCAATGAGCAGTTCTTC,CASSSYGGNEQFF
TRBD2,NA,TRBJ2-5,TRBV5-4,TGTGCCAGCAGCTCGACTAGCGGGGTCCAAGAGACCCAGTACTTC,CASSSTSGVQETQYF
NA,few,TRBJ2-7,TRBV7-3,TGTGCCAGCTCACAGGGCCCGAACTCCTACGAGCAGTACTTC,CASSQGPNSYEQYF
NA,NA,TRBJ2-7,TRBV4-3,TGCGCCAGCAGCCCTGACTTCACTGGCTCCTACGAGCAGTACTTC,CASSPDFTGSYEQYF
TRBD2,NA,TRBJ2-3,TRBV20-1,TGCAGTGCTGGACTAGCGGGAGTGAGGGCAGATACGCAGTATTTT,CSAGLAGVRADTQYF
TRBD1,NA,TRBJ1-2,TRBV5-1,TGCGCCAGCAGCGCGACACGTTGGGACAGGGGAAACTATGGCTACACCTTC,CASSATRWDRGNYGYTF
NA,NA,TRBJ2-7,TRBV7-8,TGTGCCAGCAGCTTTTCTCGGACCATTATCTACGAGCAGTACTTC,CASSFSRTIIYEQYF